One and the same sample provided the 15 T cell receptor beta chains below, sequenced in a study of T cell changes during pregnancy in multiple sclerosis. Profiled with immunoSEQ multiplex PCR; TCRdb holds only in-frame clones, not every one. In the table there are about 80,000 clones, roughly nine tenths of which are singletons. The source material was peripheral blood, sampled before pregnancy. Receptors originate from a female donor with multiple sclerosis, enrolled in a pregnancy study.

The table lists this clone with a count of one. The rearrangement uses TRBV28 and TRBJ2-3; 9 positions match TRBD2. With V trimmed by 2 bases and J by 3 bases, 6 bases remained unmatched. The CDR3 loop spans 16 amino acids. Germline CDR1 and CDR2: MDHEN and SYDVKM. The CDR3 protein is CASSLTGLAATDTQYF. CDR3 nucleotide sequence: TGTGCCAGCAGTTTAACGGGACTAGCAGCAACAGATACGCAGTATTTT. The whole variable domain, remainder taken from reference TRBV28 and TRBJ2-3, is DVKVTQSSRYLVKRTGEKVFLECVQDMDHENMFWYRQDPGLGLRLIYFSYDVKMKEKGDIPEGYSVSREKKERFSLILESASTNQTSMYLCASSLTGLAATDTQYFGPGTRLTVL.

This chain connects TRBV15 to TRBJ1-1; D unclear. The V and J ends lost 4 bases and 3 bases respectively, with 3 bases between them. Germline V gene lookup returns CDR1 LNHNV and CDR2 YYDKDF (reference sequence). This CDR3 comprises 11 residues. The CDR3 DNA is TGTGCCACCAGCACGGACACTGAAGCTTTCTTT. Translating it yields CATSTDTEAFF. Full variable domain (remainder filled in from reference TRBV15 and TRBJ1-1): DAMVIQNPRYQVTQFGKPVTLSCSQTLNHNVMYWYQQKSSQAPKLLFHYYDKDFNNEADTPDNFQSRRPNTSFCFLDIRSPGLGDTAMYLCATSTDTEAFFGQGTRLTVV.

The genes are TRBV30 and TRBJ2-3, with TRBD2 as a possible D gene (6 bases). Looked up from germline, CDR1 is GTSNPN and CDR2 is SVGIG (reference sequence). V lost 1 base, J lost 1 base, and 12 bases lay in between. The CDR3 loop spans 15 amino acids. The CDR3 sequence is CAWSGASARTDTQYF. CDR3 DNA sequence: TGTGCCTGGAGTGGGGCTAGCGCCCGCACAGATACGCAGTATTTT.

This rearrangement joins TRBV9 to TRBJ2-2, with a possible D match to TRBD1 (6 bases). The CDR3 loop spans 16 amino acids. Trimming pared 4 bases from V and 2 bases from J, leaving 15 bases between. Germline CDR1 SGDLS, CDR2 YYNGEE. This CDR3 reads CASSPLGRGNTGELFF. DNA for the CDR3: TGTGCCAGCAGCCCCCTAGGCAGGGGAAACACCGGGGAGCTGTTTTTT. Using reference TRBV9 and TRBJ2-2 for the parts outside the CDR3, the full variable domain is DSGVTQTPKHLITATGQRVTLRCSPRSGDLSVYWYQQSLDQGLQFLIQYYNGEERAKGNILERFSAQQFPDLHSELNLSSLELGDSALYFCASSPLGRGNTGELFFGEGSRLTVL.

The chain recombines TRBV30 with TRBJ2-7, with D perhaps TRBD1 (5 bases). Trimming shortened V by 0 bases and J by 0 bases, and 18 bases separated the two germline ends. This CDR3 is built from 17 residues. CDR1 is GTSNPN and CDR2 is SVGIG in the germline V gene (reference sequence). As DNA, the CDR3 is TGTGCCTGGAGTGTGTCCAGGGCAGACATCTTCTCCTACGAGCAGTACTTC. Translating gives CAWSVSRADIFSYEQYF. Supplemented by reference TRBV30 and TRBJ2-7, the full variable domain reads SQTIHQWPATLVQPVGSPLSLECTVEGTSNPNLYWYRQAAGRGLQLLFYSVGIGQISSEVPQNLSASRPQDRQFILSSKKLLLSDSGFYLCAWSVSRADIFSYEQYFGPGTRLTVT.

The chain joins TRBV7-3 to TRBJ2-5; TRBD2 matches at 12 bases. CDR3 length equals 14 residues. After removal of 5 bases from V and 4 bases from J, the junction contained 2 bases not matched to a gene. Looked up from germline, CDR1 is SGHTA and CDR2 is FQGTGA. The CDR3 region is CASSPSGRVETQYF. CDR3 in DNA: TGTGCCAGCAGCCCTAGCGGGAGGGTAGAGACCCAGTACTTC.

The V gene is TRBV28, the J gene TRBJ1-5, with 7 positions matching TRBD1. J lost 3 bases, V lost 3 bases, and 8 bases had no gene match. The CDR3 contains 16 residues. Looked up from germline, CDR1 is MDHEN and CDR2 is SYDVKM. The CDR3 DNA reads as TGTGCCAGCAGTTTCCTCGCCAGGGGGATCAATCAGCCCCAGCATTTT. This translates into CASSFLARGINQPQHF. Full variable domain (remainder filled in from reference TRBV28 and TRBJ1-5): DVKVTQSSRYLVKRTGEKVFLECVQDMDHENMFWYRQDPGLGLRLIYFSYDVKMKEKGDIPEGYSVSREKKERFSLILESASTNQTSMYLCASSFLARGINQPQHFGDGTRLSIL.

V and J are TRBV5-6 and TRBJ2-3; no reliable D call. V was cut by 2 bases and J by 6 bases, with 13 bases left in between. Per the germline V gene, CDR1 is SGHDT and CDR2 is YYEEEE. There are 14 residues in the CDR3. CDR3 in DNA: TGTGCCAGCAGCTTTCCTAGTGAGGCGGATACGCAGTATTTT. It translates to CASSFPSEADTQYF.

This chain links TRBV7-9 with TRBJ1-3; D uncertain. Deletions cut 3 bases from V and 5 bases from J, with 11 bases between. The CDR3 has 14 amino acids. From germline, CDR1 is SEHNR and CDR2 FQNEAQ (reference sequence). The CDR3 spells CASSFGGGRNTIYF. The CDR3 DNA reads TGTGCCAGCAGCTTCGGAGGAGGGAGAAACACCATATATTTT.

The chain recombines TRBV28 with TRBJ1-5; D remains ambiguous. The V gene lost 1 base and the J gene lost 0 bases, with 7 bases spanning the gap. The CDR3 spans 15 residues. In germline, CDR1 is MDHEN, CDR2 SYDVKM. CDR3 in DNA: TGTGCCAGCAGTTTATCCACTTATAGCAATCAGCCCCAGCATTTT. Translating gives CASSLSTYSNQPQHF.

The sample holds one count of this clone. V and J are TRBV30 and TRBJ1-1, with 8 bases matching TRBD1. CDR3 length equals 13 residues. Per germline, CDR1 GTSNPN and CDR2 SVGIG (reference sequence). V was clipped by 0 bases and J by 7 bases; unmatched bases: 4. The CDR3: CAWSVLQGVEAFF. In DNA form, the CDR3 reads TGTGCCTGGAGTGTATTACAGGGGGTTGAAGCTTTCTTT.

CDR3 loop: CASSLDPTVAPKETQYF. The DNA for the CDR3 is TGTGCCAGCAGCTTAGATCCCACGGTCGCTCCCAAAGAGACCCAGTACTTC. The genes are TRBV7-9 and TRBJ2-5; D gene unclear. The V end lost 1 base, the J end lost 3 bases, and 18 bases lay between the germline ends. The V gene's germline CDR1 is SEHNR and CDR2 FQNEAQ (reference sequence). The CDR3 is made up of 17 amino acids.

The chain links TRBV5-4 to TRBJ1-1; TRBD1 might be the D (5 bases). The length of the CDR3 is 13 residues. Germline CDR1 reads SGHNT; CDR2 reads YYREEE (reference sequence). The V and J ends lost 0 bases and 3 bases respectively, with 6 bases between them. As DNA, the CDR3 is TGTGCCAGCAGCTTGGGGGGGGACACTGAAGCTTTCTTT. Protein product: CASSLGGDTEAFF. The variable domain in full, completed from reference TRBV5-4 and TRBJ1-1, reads ETGVTQSPTHLIKTRGQQVTLRCSSQSGHNTVSWYQQALGQGPQFIFQYYREEENGRGNFPPRFSGLQFPNYSSELNVNALELDDSALYLCASSLGGDTEAFFGQGTRLTVV.

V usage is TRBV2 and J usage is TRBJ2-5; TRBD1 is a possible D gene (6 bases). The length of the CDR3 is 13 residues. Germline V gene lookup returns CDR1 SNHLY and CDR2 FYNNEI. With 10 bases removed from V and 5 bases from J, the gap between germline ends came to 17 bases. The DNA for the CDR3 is TGTGCCACCCCCAGGGGTGCTGGGGAGACCCAGTACTTC. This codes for CATPRGAGETQYF.

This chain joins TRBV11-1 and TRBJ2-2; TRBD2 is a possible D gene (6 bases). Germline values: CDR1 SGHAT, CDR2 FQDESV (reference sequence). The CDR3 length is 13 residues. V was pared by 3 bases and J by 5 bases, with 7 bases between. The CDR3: CASSLRETGELFF. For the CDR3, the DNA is TGTGCCAGCAGCTTGCGGGAAACCGGGGAGCTGTTTTTT.